A selection of T cell receptor beta chains follows, all from one sample in a study of blood T cell repertoires in COVID-19. Clones were read by immunoSEQ multiplex PCR, and TCRdb kept only the in-frame ones, dropping some. Of approximately 250,000 clones in the sample, 75% to 85% are singletons; the top ten hold around 5.9%. Input material: peripheral blood. The origin of the receptors is a human donor in a cohort sampled during active COVID-19. Both conserved end residues are part of each CDR3. The D gene is left open where the match is weak. A row's size may be missing; if present it is once, few, many or a size class.

TRBJ2-5,-,TRBV19,TRBD1,TGTGCCAGTAGTCAGGGGGCCGGAGCCCAGTACTTC,CASSQGAGAQYF
TRBJ1-2,-,TRBV28,TRBD1,TGTGCCAGCAGGTCCGGACAGGATATTTATGGCTACACCTTC,CASRSGQDIYGYTF
TRBJ1-2,-,TRBV29-1,TRBD1,TGCAGCGTTGGGGACAGGGGAGATGTGTCGAACTATGGCTACACCTTC,CSVGDRGDVSNYGYTF
TRBJ2-7,once,TRBV30,-,TGTGCCTGGAGTGTGAGCAGTTCGGGGGAGCAGTACTTC,CAWSVSSSGEQYF
TRBJ1-4,-,TRBV5-1,-,TGCGCCAGCAGCCCTCAGGCAACTAATGAAAAACTGTTTTTT,CASSPQATNEKLFF
TRBJ1-2,-,TRBV4-1,TRBD1,TGCGCCAGCGAAGGGACAGACTATGGCTACACCTTC,CASEGTDYGYTF
TRBJ2-5,-,TRBV29-1,TRBD1,TGCAGCGTTGGACAGGGCCAAGAGACCCAGTACTTC,CSVGQGQETQYF
TRBJ2-2,-,TRBV5-5,-,TGTGCCAGCAGCTTCTCCCGACCCGCAGGGGCGCCCACCGGGGAGCTGTTTTTT,CASSFSRPAGAPTGELFF
TRBJ2-1,few,TRBV7-6,-,TGTGCCAGCAGCCGCCTGGGGCGCCTTGAGCAGTTCTTC,CASSRLGRLEQFF
TRBJ1-1,few,TRBV18,-,TGTGCCAGCTCACCAATACCTACAGTCATGAACACTGAAGCTTTCTTT,CASSPIPTVMNTEAFF
TRBJ1-4,-,TRBV19,-,TGTGCCAGTTCGGTACAGTCAACTAATGAAAAACTGTTTTTT,CASSVQSTNEKLFF
TRBJ1-1,-,TRBV5-8,-,TGTGCCAGCAATCTACAGATTTCGAGCACTGAAGCTTTCTTT,CASNLQISSTEAFF
TRBJ2-6,-,TRBV7-9,-,TGTGCCAGCAGCTTAGGTGGCGGGGCCAACGTCCTGACTTTC,CASSLGGGANVLTF
TRBJ2-2,-,TRBV5-1,-,TGCGCCAGCAGCTTCGGCGGGACCAACACCGGGGAGCTGTTTTTT,CASSFGGTNTGELFF
TRBJ1-5,-,TRBV4-2,TRBD1,TGTGCCAGCAGCCAAGATGGCTCAGGGACAGGGCGATTTTTAGCGTCGAATCAGCCCCAGCATTTT,CASSQDGSGTGRFLASNQPQHF
TRBJ2-7,-,TRBV6-5,TRBD1,TGTGCCAGCAGTTACTACGGGACAGCAAAAACCTACGAGCAGTACTTC,CASSYYGTAKTYEQYF
TRBJ1-1,-,TRBV10-3,-,TGTGCCATCAGTGAGTACACTCAGGGTGACACTGAAGCTTTCTTT,CAISEYTQGDTEAFF
TRBJ1-5,-,TRBV10-1,-,TGCGCCAGCAGTGGGGCCGATCAGCCCCAGCATTTT,CASSGADQPQHF
TRBJ2-7,-,TRBV28,-,TGTGCCAGCAGTTTAGGGGGGTTTGAGCAGTACTTC,CASSLGGFEQYF
TRBJ1-1,-,TRBV14,-,TGTGCCAGCAGCCAAGGAGTATACACTGAAGCTTTCTTT,CASSQGVYTEAFF
TRBJ1-1,-,TRBV7-9,-,TGTGCCAGCACCGACACAAAAGGGGCCTGGACTGAAGCTTTCTTT,CASTDTKGAWTEAFF
TRBJ2-2,once,TRBV5-8,-,TGTGCCAGCAGCTTGGGAGTTTCTGGGGGCTTGGCCGGGGAGCTGTTTTTT,CASSLGVSGGLAGELFF
TRBJ1-1,once,TRBV6-5,TRBD1,TGTGCCAGCAGTTACTCCCAGGGGGCAGGCACTGAAGCTTTCTTT,CASSYSQGAGTEAFF
TRBJ1-1,-,TRBV6-5,-,TGTGCCAGCAGTTACTCGGGGGGGCGGGCTTTCTTT,CASSYSGGRAFF
TRBJ1-6,once,TRBV3-1/TRBV3-2,-,TGTGCCAGCAGCCAGGGGGCGAATTCACCCCTCCACTTT,CASSQGANSPLHF
TRBJ2-4,-,TRBV3-1/TRBV3-2,-,TGTGCCAGCAGCCACAGCGGGTCGTGGTACTTC,CASSHSGSWYF
TRBJ2-1,-,TRBV5-6,-,TGTGCCAGCAGCTTGCGAGTAGGAGCCTACAATGAGCAGTTCTTC,CASSLRVGAYNEQFF
TRBJ2-4,-,TRBV20-1,TRBD1,TGCAGTGCTAGTACACAGGGGGCCGCCGTTTCAGGGGACATTCAGTACTTC,CSASTQGAAVSGDIQYF
TRBJ2-3,-,TRBV3-1/TRBV3-2,TRBD2,TGTGCCAGCAGCCCCATAGGCCTGGGAGGGACCGATACGCAGTATTTT,CASSPIGLGGTDTQYF
TRBJ2-6,many,TRBV29-1,-,TGCAGCGTTGAAATTACAGGGATCCCCTCTGGGGCCAACGTCCTGACTTTC,CSVEITGIPSGANVLTF
TRBJ2-1,-,TRBV18,TRBD1,TGTGCCAGCTCACCCACAGGGGTAAGGGATGAGCAGTTCTTC,CASSPTGVRDEQFF
TRBJ2-3,-,TRBV19,TRBD2,TGTGCCAGTAGTGTGACTAGCGGAGGGCTCACAGATACGCAGTATTTT,CASSVTSGGLTDTQYF
TRBJ1-5,few,TRBV28,TRBD1,TGTGCCAGCATGAGACAGGGTTATAGCAATCAGCCCCAGCATTTT,CASMRQGYSNQPQHF
TRBJ2-3,few,TRBV15,-,TGTGCCACCAGCTCGATCAGGGGAAGCACAGATACGCAGTATTTT,CATSSIRGSTDTQYF
TRBJ1-1,many,TRBV30,-,TGTGCCTGGAGTGTAAAGGGACATAAGGCTGAAGCTTTCTTT,CAWSVKGHKAEAFF
TRBJ1-2,-,TRBV30,-,TGTGCCTGGACCCCTAGTAACTATGGCTACACCTTC,CAWTPSNYGYTF
TRBJ2-7,-,TRBV12-3/TRBV12-4,-,TGTGCCAGCGCCGATACTTACGAGCAGTACTTC,CASADTYEQYF
TRBJ2-5,-,TRBV29-1,-,TGCAGCGTTGCACGGGGACAAGAGACCCAGTACTTC,CSVARGQETQYF
TRBJ1-6,-,TRBV2,TRBD1,TGTGCCAGCAGCCCGGGACAGGGCAACTCACCCCTCCACTTT,CASSPGQGNSPLHF
TRBJ2-1,-,TRBV28,TRBD2,TGTGCCAGCAGTCTACTAGCACCGGGGAGGGGTTACAATGAGCAGTTCTTC,CASSLLAPGRGYNEQFF
TRBJ1-2,-,TRBV15,TRBD1,TGTGCCACCAGCAGAGATTTTCTCGGACAGGGAGGGGAAGGCTACACCTTC,CATSRDFLGQGGEGYTF
TRBJ2-3,-,TRBV7-9,TRBD1,TGTGCCAGCCTCCGGGACAGCATAATGTATTTT,CASLRDSIMYF
TRBJ2-2,-,TRBV2,-,TGTGCCAGCAGCCCACAGGTAAAACGAAAGAACACCGGGGAGCTGTTTTTT,CASSPQVKRKNTGELFF
TRBJ1-2,-,TRBV19,-,TGTGCCAGTAGTATTCGGGGCGGAGGGACTAACTATGGCTACACCTTC,CASSIRGGGTNYGYTF
TRBJ2-1,-,TRBV4-1,-,TGCGCCAGCAGCCAAGATCCCGTCTACAATGAGCAGTTCTTC,CASSQDPVYNEQFF
TRBJ1-5,few,TRBV2,-,TGTGCCAGCACCGAAGTGGGTACAGATCAGCCCCAGCATTTT,CASTEVGTDQPQHF
TRBJ2-4,-,TRBV18,TRBD1,TGTGCCAGCTCACCGGCGAGAGACAGGGGGAGCCTCGTGGCCAAAAACATTCAGTACTTC,CASSPARDRGSLVAKNIQYF